Sequencing of this T cell receptor beta chain was carried out in a study of blood T cell repertoires in COVID-19. Study summary: T cells, B-cell-depleted T cells, or PBMCs provided the cDNA or gDNA that served as material.

The data were produced by immunoSEQ multiplex PCR, yet TCRdb's version contains in-frame clones alone and is incomplete. The sample has about 51,000 clones; 75% to 90% are singletons. The CDR3 spans 15 residues. Germline V gene lookup returns CDR1 MNHNY and CDR2 SVGAGI (reference sequence). J gave up 0 bases and V 6 bases, and 6 bases lay outside the gene matches. The rearrangement joins TRBV6-6 to TRBJ2-7; 9 bases map to TRBD1. Sequenced material: peripheral blood. The sequence derives from a man in his 60s with acute or convalescent COVID-19. CDR3 sequence: CASSHGQGNSYEQYF. CDR3 nucleotides: TGTGCCAGCAGCCACGGACAGGGGAACTCCTACGAGCAGTACTTC.